Reported below is one T cell receptor (beta chain). This clonotype was recorded many times. Its recognized antigen is unknown. Base-call qualities are not available, and no considerably larger clone is one nucleotide away. Sequencing relied on an Illumina NovaSeq 6000. cDNA libraries for TCRalpha and TCRbeta were prepared by 5'RACE using constant-segment primers, with sample barcodes and unique molecular identifiers added. RNA was extracted from every sample with Trizol reagent. Libraries were amplified in two PCR steps, with a second sample barcode and Illumina TruSeq adapters added in the second step. Sequencing of libraries was performed on an Illumina NovaSeq with 2 x 150 bp paired-end reads. The study's processing was this. The reads were demultiplexed and collapsed into UMI-guided consensus sequences using migec v1.2.7. Using mixcr v2.1.11, the UMI consensuses were aligned to TRA and TRB V and J templates and assembled into clonotypes. Clonotypes were classified as expanded or contracted when called significant by both edgeR and NoisET, with noise models trained on biological replicates. For edgeR calls, the cutoffs were a false discovery rate-adjusted p below 0.01 and a log2 fold-change threshold of 1. As an exploratory analysis of dynamics, PCA with hierarchical clustering was applied to max-normalized trajectories of the 1000 most abundant clonotypes. Separately sequenced CD4+ and CD8+ repertoires were used to assign a CD4 or CD8 phenotype to each responding clone. TCRdb trimmed public reads at Q25 via fastp, called clones via MiXCR and kept in-frame beta chains. Every CDR3 protein is listed once, alongside the most common genes and DNA of its rows. The V and J calls here are based on TCRdb, not the publication. This sample is represented by fewer than 95,000 distinct CDR3 sequences; 10% to 15% of them were singletons. The ten most abundant clones make up about a quarter of the sample.

Ficoll-Paque density gradient centrifugation was used to isolate PBMCs. The sample comes from a study of T-cell memory formation after mild COVID-19 (dated by TCRdb to 2020 to 2022). Concerning the study at large: TCR sequence clusters from the two donors were found to be largely donor specific. Two young, previously healthy adult volunteers, one female and one male, were included in the cohort. T-cell clones expanding and contracting after mild COVID-19 in a couple of donors were tracked by longitudinal TCRalpha and TCRbeta repertoire sequencing. Study-wide findings and limitations: Only a couple of mild cases were covered by the study, and larger cohorts that include severe cases with pre-infection samples were considered necessary. The detection of some responding clones in pre-infection memory suggests that pre-existing cross-reactive memory T cells joined the SARS-CoV-2 response. Contracting CD4+ clones were found mainly in CM and EM memory subsets, while CD8+ clones were enriched in EMRA. SARS-CoV-2 specificity of the second-wave clones peaking on day 37 was not confirmed. Clones contracting from day 15 to 85 had balanced CD4/CD8 phenotypes, while a second wave expanding from day 15 to 37 was biased towards CD4+.

The germline V gene (reference sequence) gives CDR1 as LGHDT and CDR2 as YNNKEL. The germline ends are 6 bases apart after V is trimmed by 0 bases and J by 0 bases. The CDR3 measures 15 amino acids from cysteine to phenylalanine. This entry keeps only the CDR3 DNA: 45 bases, framed from base 1. Sequencing was done on a sample of PBMCs or a T cell subset sorted from them (not recorded which). The TCR originated in an adult woman who had mild COVID-19 (a few samples of this study predate the infection). The sample titles of this study are shuffled in the database, so cell type and time point are left out; the donor was told from shared clones. The V and J genes are TRBV3-1 and TRBJ1-3, with no confident D gene call. The nucleotide sequence reads TGTGCCAGCAGCCAAGACGGAAGCTCTGGAAACACCATATATTTT. This yields the protein CASSQDGSSGNTIYF.